The rows below give T cell receptor beta chains drawn from one sample of a study of T cells after yellow fever vaccination. Using its own MiXCR run on the 5' RACE reads, TCRdb lists one record per CDR3 protein. The sample carries roughly 140,000 distinct CDR3 sequences, around 7.7% recorded once. The input for sequencing was CD4+ T cells sorted from PBMCs, taken 5 days after the yellow fever booster vaccination. These receptors were taken from a man aged 30-40 years who received the YFV17D yellow fever vaccine. The conserved cysteine and the conserved F or W are not part of the CDR3 here.

j_call	v_call	cdr3_length	cdr3_aa
TRBJ2-2	TRBV27	15	ASSLGGRTRKTGELF
TRBJ2-5	TRBV7-2	13	ASTTDRTKQETQY
TRBJ1-6	TRBV5-1	10	ASSFLNSPLH
TRBJ1-2	TRBV10-3	13	AISESGQDNYGYT
TRBJ2-7	TRBV30	11	AWSVSTLREQY
TRBJ2-1	TRBV2	16	ACSFQAPLAASYNEQF
TRBJ1-1	TRBV5-6	10	ASSLASVEAF
TRBJ2-4	TRBV5-1	11	ASSSVAGPPVD
TRBJ2-1	TRBV30	14	AWSGGLAGGKNEQF
TRBJ2-7	TRBV28	10	ASRVLGYEQY
TRBJ2-1	TRBV20-1	11	SAKLSSYNEQF
TRBJ2-1	TRBV20-1	9	SARKGSHTF
TRBJ2-1	TRBV7-6	12	ASSFPFSNDEQF
TRBJ2-7	TRBV7-9	12	ASSPGRLALEQY
TRBJ2-7	TRBV20-1	14	SVTKRIGGFRYEQY
TRBJ2-2	TRBV15	13	ATSPSGAGVGELF
TRBJ2-3	TRBV6-1	13	ASSELGIGTDTQY
TRBJ2-7	TRBV10-3	11	ATSKTDTYEQY
TRBJ1-1	TRBV18	11	ASSPSENTEAF
TRBJ1-6	TRBV12-3/TRBV12-4	12	ASSLSGQGSPLH
TRBJ1-1	TRBV29-1	11	SAGGFMNTEAF
TRBJ2-5	TRBV6-1	13	ASSKNDRNQETQY
TRBJ1-6	TRBV12-3/TRBV12-4	11	ASSSSGNSPLH
TRBJ2-2	TRBV4-3	13	ASSLRPVNTGELF
TRBJ2-3	TRBV4-2	12	ASSQGVHTDTQY
TRBJ1-5	TRBV7-8	17	ASGAWGQGVALGNQPQH
TRBJ2-5	TRBV7-6	13	ASSLAGTLQETQY
TRBJ1-2	TRBV28	11	AVPNAPYYGYT
TRBJ1-6	TRBV7-9	11	ASSLTGNSPLH
TRBJ2-7	TRBV20-1	14	SARDPTAGGTDEQY
TRBJ2-3	TRBV5-1	14	ASSLSTSGSGDTQY
TRBJ2-7	TRBV7-9	12	ASSTIQGAYEQY
TRBJ2-5	TRBV29-1	10	SASTGVETQY
TRBJ2-7	TRBV19	12	ASSIPGDNYEQY
TRBJ2-2	TRBV20-1	14	SARDPRTGEAGELF
TRBJ2-2	TRBV20-1	12	SAVLAANTGELF
TRBJ2-1	TRBV7-2	12	ASSPDPAYNEQF
TRBJ2-5	TRBV14	9	ASSPGVGLD
TRBJ1-1	TRBV7-9	10	ASSPQGVEAF
TRBJ2-1	TRBV20-1	14	CARELAGRGYNEQF
TRBJ1-1	TRBV20-1	12	SARETTRNTEAF
TRBJ2-7	TRBV6-5	13	ASSYVAGGTYEQY
TRBJ2-1	TRBV24-1	13	ATSDKGLASNEQF